This entry describes one T cell receptor (beta chain). The sample is drawn from a study of cytomegalovirus exposure and HLA in healthy donors. The CDR3 runs 14 residues. Germline V gene sequence: CDR1 ENHRY, CDR2 SYGVKD. The V and J ends lost 6 bases and 2 bases respectively, with 13 bases between them. It was with 60 Vbeta and 13 Jbeta primers that the PCR ran. Clones were sequenced by immunoSEQ multiplex PCR, and TCRdb holds only the in-frame ones, with some missing. The sample shows over 120,000 clones, 77% of them seen only once. This clonotype was obtained from a male donor in good health and CMV-seronegative. The sequenced sample was PBMCs. This chain links TRBV10-3 with TRBJ1-1, with D unclear. The CDR3 DNA sequence: TGTGCCATCAGCCCTAACTCACGAAACACTGAAGCTTTCTTT. This encodes CAISPNSRNTEAFF.